These T cell receptor beta chains were read from a single sample in a study of CD8 T cells in Susac syndrome. Via MiXCR, TCRdb re-called the immunoSEQ multiplex PCR reads, giving one row per CDR3 protein. The repertoire holds approximately 140,000 distinct CDR3 sequences, with around 94% as singletons. The source material was CD8+ T cells from PBMCs. The receptors here all came from a human donor in good health. CDR3s include the opening cysteine and the closing phenylalanine or tryptophan.

v_gene: TRBV4-3
CDR3aa: CASSLSSGSTNEQFF

v_gene: TRBV6-1
CDR3aa: CASSPSVYRVSNEQFF

v_gene: TRBV29-1
CDR3aa: CSVETGVDGYTF

v_gene: TRBV6-2/TRBV6-3
CDR3aa: CASSPGLAAYNEQFF

v_gene: TRBV7-9
CDR3aa: CASSPRQNIQYF

v_gene: TRBV29-1
CDR3aa: CSATGPSALYGYTF

v_gene: TRBV7-8
CDR3aa: CASSLASSGIGMVSYNEQFF

v_gene: TRBV30
CDR3aa: CAWSAGLRPYEQYF

v_gene: TRBV3-1
CDR3aa: CASSHAPGSNQPQHF

v_gene: TRBV6-2/TRBV6-3
CDR3aa: CASDGQSNQPQHF

v_gene: TRBV4-2
CDR3aa: CASTPTRGRQHEAFF

v_gene: TRBV6-5
CDR3aa: CASSSGPEMGNEQFF

v_gene: TRBV19
CDR3aa: CASSPGTPNEQFF

v_gene: TRBV7-9
CDR3aa: CASSLVQTNQPQHF

v_gene: TRBV19
CDR3aa: CASTPGPLTGELFF

v_gene: TRBV27
CDR3aa: CASSLGDSQEKLFF

v_gene: TRBV6-5
CDR3aa: CASSSLFDQETQYF

v_gene: TRBV5-4
CDR3aa: CASSYGGTGENYGYTF

v_gene: TRBV5-4
CDR3aa: CASSRDSSQSGANVLTF

v_gene: TRBV29-1
CDR3aa: CSGEGYPGSVYNEQFF

v_gene: TRBV29-1
CDR3aa: CSVAGSGTSGYNEQFF

v_gene: TRBV27
CDR3aa: CACSQGHALEAFF

v_gene: TRBV20-1
CDR3aa: CSARDLTGTSYEQYF

v_gene: TRBV4-3
CDR3aa: CASSQDPQVGGTYNEQFF

v_gene: TRBV12-3/TRBV12-4
CDR3aa: CASRRNEQFF

v_gene: TRBV3-1
CDR3aa: CASRARGEQTQYF

v_gene: TRBV7-9
CDR3aa: CASSDRDKGTGELFF

v_gene: TRBV29-1
CDR3aa: CSVEVVQGEIYEQYF

v_gene: TRBV20-1
CDR3aa: CSASASRITSDTQYF

v_gene: TRBV3-1
CDR3aa: CASSQQGAFDTQYF

v_gene: TRBV27
CDR3aa: CASSLSSGRGHEQFF

v_gene: TRBV20-1
CDR3aa: CRAGASGRIETQYF

v_gene: TRBV15
CDR3aa: CATSSFAEKLFF

v_gene: TRBV30
CDR3aa: CAWSDDSYEQYF

v_gene: TRBV20-1
CDR3aa: CSARALGQGEDTEAFF